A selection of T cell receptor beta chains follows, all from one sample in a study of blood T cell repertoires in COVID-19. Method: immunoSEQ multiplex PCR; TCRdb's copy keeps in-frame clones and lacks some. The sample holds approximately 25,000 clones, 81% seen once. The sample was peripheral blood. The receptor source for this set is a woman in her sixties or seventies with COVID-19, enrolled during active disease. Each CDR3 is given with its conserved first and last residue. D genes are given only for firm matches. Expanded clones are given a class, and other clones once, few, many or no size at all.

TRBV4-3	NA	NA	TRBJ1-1	TGCGCCAGCAGCCAAGACCGGGGGGCCCCTGAAACTTTCTTT	CASSQDRGAPETFF
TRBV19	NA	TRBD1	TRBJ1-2	TGTGCCAGTAGTATGGGACAGGGCAACTATGGCTACACCTTC	CASSMGQGNYGYTF
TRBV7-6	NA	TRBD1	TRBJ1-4	TGTGCCAGCAGCTTAAGGTCGGGACAGGGAGCTGAAAAACTGTTTTTT	CASSLRSGQGAEKLFF
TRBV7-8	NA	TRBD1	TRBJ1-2	TGTGCCAGCAGCCAGGGGGGGCAGCCTAGTGGCTACACCTTC	CASSQGGQPSGYTF
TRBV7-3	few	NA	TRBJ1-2	TGTGCCAGCAGCTTAGACCCAGGCTATGGCTACACCTTC	CASSLDPGYGYTF
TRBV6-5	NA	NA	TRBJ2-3	TGTGCCAGCAGTCCTTGGACAGACGGGACAGATACGCAGTATTTT	CASSPWTDGTDTQYF
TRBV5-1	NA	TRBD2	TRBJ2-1	TGCGCCAGCAGCTTGCTAGCGGGAGGCATCTACAATGAGCAGTTCTTC	CASSLLAGGIYNEQFF
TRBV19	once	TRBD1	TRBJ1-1	TGTGCCAGTAGTGAAACAGGGGTGAACACTGAAGCTTTCTTT	CASSETGVNTEAFF
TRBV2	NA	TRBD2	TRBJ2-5	TGTGCCAGCAGTGAAGCTAGGTCTAGCGGGAGGGAGACCCAGTACTTC	CASSEARSSGRETQYF
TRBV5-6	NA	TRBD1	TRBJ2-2	TGTGCCAGCAGCCCCTGGACAGGAAACACCGGGGAGCTGTTTTTT	CASSPWTGNTGELFF
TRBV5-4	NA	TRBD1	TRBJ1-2	TGTGCCAGCAGCAATACAGGGGCGAACTATGGCTACACCTTC	CASSNTGANYGYTF
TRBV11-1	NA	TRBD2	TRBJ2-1	TGTGCCAGCAGCTTAGCAGGAGCGGGGGGGCCAGGTGAGCAGTTCTTC	CASSLAGAGGPGEQFF
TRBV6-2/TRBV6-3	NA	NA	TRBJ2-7	TGTGCCAGCAGTTACTCGCGGGGAGTGGAGCAGTACTTC	CASSYSRGVEQYF
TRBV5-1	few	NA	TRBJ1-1	TGCGCCAGCATTGATCTTGTCGGCGGAGCTTTCTTT	CASIDLVGGAFF
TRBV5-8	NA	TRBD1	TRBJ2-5	TGTGCCAGCAGCCTGATCCAAACAGGGGGAGAGACCCAGTACTTC	CASSLIQTGGETQYF
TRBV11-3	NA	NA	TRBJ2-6	TGTGCCAGCAGCTCAGGACAGATCGCATCCTCCGGGGCCAACGTCCTGACTTTC	CASSSGQIASSGANVLTF
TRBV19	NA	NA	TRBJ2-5	TGTGCCAGTAGTATCAGTCAGCGACCAGAGACCCAGTACTTC	CASSISQRPETQYF
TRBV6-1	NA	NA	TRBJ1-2	TGTGCCAGCAGTGAGGTCGGGTCTAACTATGGCTACACCTTC	CASSEVGSNYGYTF
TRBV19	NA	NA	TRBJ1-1	TGTGCCAGTAGTACCGACAAGAACACTGAAGCTTTCTTT	CASSTDKNTEAFF
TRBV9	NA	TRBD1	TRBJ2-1	TGTGCCAGCAATTCGGGACAGGGTTACAATGAGCAGTTCTTC	CASNSGQGYNEQFF
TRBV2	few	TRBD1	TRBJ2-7	TGTGCCAGCAGCCTGGGGGACAGGGGGCTCTCCTACGAGCAGTACTTC	CASSLGDRGLSYEQYF
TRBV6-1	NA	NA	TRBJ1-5	TGTGCCAGCAGTGAAGGCCCAGGGCACAATCAGCCCCAGCATTTT	CASSEGPGHNQPQHF
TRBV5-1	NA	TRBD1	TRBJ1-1	TGCGCCAGCAGCTTGGAGGCGACAGGGGATGGAGCTTTCTTT	CASSLEATGDGAFF
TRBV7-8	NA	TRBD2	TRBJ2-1	TGTGCCAGCAGCCGACTAGCGGGTACCTACAATGAGCAGTTCTTC	CASSRLAGTYNEQFF
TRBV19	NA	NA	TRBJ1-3	TGTGCCAGTAGTATAATACGGCAGGGTAAAGAAAACACCATATATTTT	CASSIIRQGKENTIYF
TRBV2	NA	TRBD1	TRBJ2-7	TGTGCCAGCGGGACAGGGGGGGTAGCCTACGAGCAGTACTTC	CASGTGGVAYEQYF
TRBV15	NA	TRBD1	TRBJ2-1	TGTGCCATCACAACGGGGTTGGGACAGGTGTTCTTC	CAITTGLGQVFF
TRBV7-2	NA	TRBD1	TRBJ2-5	TGTGCCAGCAGCCTTTACAGGGGGGCCCAAGAGACCCAGTACTTC	CASSLYRGAQETQYF
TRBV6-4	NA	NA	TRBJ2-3	TGTGCCAGCAGCCCCTCACAACGCACAGATACGCAGTATTTT	CASSPSQRTDTQYF
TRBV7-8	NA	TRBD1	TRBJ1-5	TGTGCCAGCAGCCCCAGGGACAGGGGGAGGTTAAGCAATCAGCCCCAGCATTTT	CASSPRDRGRLSNQPQHF
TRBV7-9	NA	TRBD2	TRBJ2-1	TGTGCCAGCAGCTTTACGGGAGGACCCAATGAGCAGTTCTTC	CASSFTGGPNEQFF
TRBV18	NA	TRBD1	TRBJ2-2	TGTGCCAGCTCACCACGGGGACAGGGTGCGAACACCGGGGAGCTGTTTTTT	CASSPRGQGANTGELFF
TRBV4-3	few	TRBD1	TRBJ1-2	TGCGCCAGCAGCCAGGGATTCCACAGGGGTGACTATGGCTACACCTTC	CASSQGFHRGDYGYTF
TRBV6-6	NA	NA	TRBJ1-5	TGTGCCAGCAGTTACTCGTCAGATTGGAGTCCCCAGCATTTT	CASSYSSDWSPQHF
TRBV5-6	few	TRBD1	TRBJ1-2	TGTGCCAGCAGCTCTCAGGGGGTAGATGGCTACACCTTC	CASSSQGVDGYTF
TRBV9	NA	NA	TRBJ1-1	TGTGCCAGCAGCGTAGGAGGGTCAGCTTACGCTGAAGCTTTCTTT	CASSVGGSAYAEAFF
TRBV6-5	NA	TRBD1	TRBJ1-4	TGTGCCAGCAGTAGACCGACAGGGAGTGTCGAAAAACTGTTTTTT	CASSRPTGSVEKLFF
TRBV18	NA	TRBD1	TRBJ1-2	TGTGCCAGCTACGACGGACAGGGGAACTATGGCTACACCTTC	CASYDGQGNYGYTF
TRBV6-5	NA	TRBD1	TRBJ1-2	TGTGCCAGCAGTCAACAGGGGGGAGGCTATGGCTACACCTTC	CASSQQGGGYGYTF
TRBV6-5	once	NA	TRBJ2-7	TGTGCCAGCAGCATAGGGAGAGGCTACGAGCAGTACTTC	CASSIGRGYEQYF
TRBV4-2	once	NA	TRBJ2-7	TGTGCCAGCAGCCAAGGAGTAGGGGGGACAGTTTCCTACGAGCAGTACTTC	CASSQGVGGTVSYEQYF
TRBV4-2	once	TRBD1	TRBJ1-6	TGTGCCAGCAGCCTTGGGACAGGGGATTCACCCCTCCACTTT	CASSLGTGDSPLHF
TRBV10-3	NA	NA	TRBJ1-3	TGTGCCATCAGAGGGACATCAGGAAACACCATATATTTT	CAIRGTSGNTIYF
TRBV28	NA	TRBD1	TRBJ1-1	TGTGCCAGCAGTTCCACCCGACAGGGAGACACTGAAGCTTTCTTT	CASSSTRQGDTEAFF
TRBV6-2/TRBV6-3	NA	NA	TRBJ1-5	TGTGCCAGCAGTTTGGACAGCCTCAATCAGCCCCAGCATTTT	CASSLDSLNQPQHF
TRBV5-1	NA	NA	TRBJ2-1	TGCGCCAGCAACCCCTCCAGCGGCTCCTACAATGAGCAGTTCTTC	CASNPSSGSYNEQFF
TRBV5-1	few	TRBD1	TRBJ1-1	TGCGCCAGCAGCTCAAGACAGGGCCAGAACACTGAAGCTTTCTTT	CASSSRQGQNTEAFF
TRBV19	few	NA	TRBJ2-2	TGTGCCAGTAGCCCCGTCGAGGAGAACACCGGGGAGCTGTTTTTT	CASSPVEENTGELFF
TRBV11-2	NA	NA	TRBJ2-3	TGTGCCAGCACCACTCTTGACGGGGATACGCAGTATTTT	CASTTLDGDTQYF
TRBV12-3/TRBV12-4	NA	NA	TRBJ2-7	TGTGCCAGCAGTTTGGGCAGAACCTACGAGCAGTACTTC	CASSLGRTYEQYF
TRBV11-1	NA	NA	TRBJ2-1	TGTGCCAGCAGCAAGGGGTCCAAGAATGAGCAGTTCTTC	CASSKGSKNEQFF
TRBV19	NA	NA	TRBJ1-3	TGTGCCAGTAGTATAGGGGTCCGGGGACTCTCTGGAAACACCATATATTTT	CASSIGVRGLSGNTIYF
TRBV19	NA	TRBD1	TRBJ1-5	TGTGCCAGTAGTATGGAGCCAGGGGGTTATGGTAATCAGCCCCAGCATTTT	CASSMEPGGYGNQPQHF
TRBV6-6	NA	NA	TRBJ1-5	TGTGCCAGCAGTCGAACTGGGGGGGTTGATAGCAATCAGCCCCAGCATTTT	CASSRTGGVDSNQPQHF
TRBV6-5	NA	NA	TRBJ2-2	TGTGCCAGCAGTTACTCCCCTACCGGCGGGGAGCTGTTTTTT	CASSYSPTGGELFF
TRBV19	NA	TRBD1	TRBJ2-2	TGTGCCAGTAGTGCCCGACAGGGAAACACCGGGGAGCTGTTTTTT	CASSARQGNTGELFF
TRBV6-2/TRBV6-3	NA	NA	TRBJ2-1	TGTGCCAGCAGTTCGGGACAAGAGCAGTTCTTC	CASSSGQEQFF
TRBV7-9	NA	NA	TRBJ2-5	TGTGCCAGCAGCCAGCGGACCCAGGAAGAGACCCAGTACTTC	CASSQRTQEETQYF